This TCR beta chain was captured by sequencing in a study of blood T cell repertoires in COVID-19. Clones were read by immunoSEQ multiplex PCR, and TCRdb kept only the in-frame ones, dropping some. The sample records more than 100,000 clones, approximately 80% being singletons. The TCR comes from a woman aged 55-70 years with active or convalescent COVID-19. What was sequenced was peripheral blood.

CDR3: CASSDPWGGAVYGYTF. The CDR3 nucleotides read TGTGCCAGCAGCGACCCTTGGGGAGGGGCGGTCTATGGCTACACCTTC. This chain joins TRBV7-2 and TRBJ1-2, with D maybe TRBD1 (5 bases). Germline V gene data show CDR1 as SGHTA and CDR2 as FQGNSA. V lost 5 bases to trimming and J lost 4 bases, with 20 bases between them. The CDR3 length is 16 residues.